The TCR beta chain under discussion was sequenced for a study of breast tumors, draining lymph nodes, adjacent tissues. Notes on the study in general: Findings are consistent with lymph node origin and intratumoral expansion of most tumor T cells.

TCRdb passed the multiplex PCR reads through MiXCR, listing each CDR3 protein once. This sample has about 13,000 distinct CDR3 sequences, with roughly half found just once. Between the trimmed V and J ends, which lost 1 base and 10 bases, there was a span of 8 bases. Germline V CDR1 and CDR2: SGHTA, FQGNSA. The CDR3 has 12 amino acids. This clonotype is medium-sized (0.01 to 0.1%) by share. No antigen is known for it. Material for sequencing was tumor-adjacent breast tissue. The chain uses TRBV7-2 and TRBJ1-5; D not resolved. The clonotype was recovered from a female donor with breast cancer. Some clones in this sample may be carry-over from other donors' samples. The CDR3 nucleotides are TGTGCCAGCAGCTTAGGCGGTCAACCCCAGCATTTT. This translates into CASSLGGQPQHF.